This entry describes one T cell receptor beta chain. The antigen remains undetermined. V lost 1 base and J lost 4, with 14 bases in between. CDR3 length: 15 residues. The germline CDR1 and CDR2 sequences are SQVTM and ANQGSEA. PBMCs served as the source from which CD4+ and CD8+ T cells were sorted. cDNA prepared by RNA extraction and subsequent reverse transcription served as the template for sequencing. The data were produced by immunoSEQ multiplex PCR, yet TCRdb's version contains in-frame clones alone and is incomplete. The profile shows roughly 200,000 clones, almost 65% of them singletons. The data derive from a study of CD8+ T cells in alopecia areata. Study findings and constraints: Scalp samples also yield sequences of resident alphabeta T cells from normal skin. Lesional scalp exceeded normal scalp in clonality, especially in alopecia totalis/universalis.

The sequencing here drew on CD4+ T cells sorted from blood, taken at week 0. The source of this sequence is a human donor with alopecia areata. The chain links TRBV29-1 to TRBJ2-1, with D hard to call. The CDR3 loop is CSVEVAPLGYNEQFF. As DNA, the CDR3 is TGCAGCGTTGAAGTTGCCCCACTGGGATACAATGAGCAGTTCTTC.